This TCR beta chain emerged from a study of T cells in Graves' hyperthyroidism and ophthalmopathy. Amplification of TCR beta CDR3 regions used RNA as the template. Carried out on the TCR CDR3, a first-round RT-PCR used the HTBI primer set. One entry per CDR3 protein, called by TCRdb with MiXCR from the multiplex PCR reads. Of a few hundred thousand distinct CDR3 sequences detected, roughly 14% appear once; the ten largest clones hold approximately 7%. This clonotype originated in a woman aged 30 to 39 with Graves' hyperthyroidism. Input material: blood.

This chain's CDR3 is CASSSDQGADTQYF. The CDR3 DNA is TGCGCCAGCAGCTCAGATCAGGGGGCGGATACGCAGTATTTT. This chain links TRBV5-1 with TRBJ2-3; 8 bases map to TRBD1. The CDR3 has 14 amino acids. The V segment lost 3 bases and the J segment 6 bases; nucleotides outside the gene matches: 6. Germline CDR1 SGHRS, CDR2 YFSETQ.